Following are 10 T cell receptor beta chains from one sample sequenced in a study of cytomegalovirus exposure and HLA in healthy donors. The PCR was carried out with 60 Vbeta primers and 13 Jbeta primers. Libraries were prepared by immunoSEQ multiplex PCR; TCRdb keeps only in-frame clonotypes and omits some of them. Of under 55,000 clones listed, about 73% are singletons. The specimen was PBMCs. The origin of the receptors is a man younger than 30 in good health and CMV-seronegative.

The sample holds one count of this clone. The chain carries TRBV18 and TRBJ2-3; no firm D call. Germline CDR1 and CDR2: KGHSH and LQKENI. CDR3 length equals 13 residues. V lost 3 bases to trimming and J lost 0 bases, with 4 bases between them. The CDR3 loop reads CASSPPSTDTQYF. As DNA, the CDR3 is TGTGCCAGCTCACCCCCGAGCACAGATACGCAGTATTTT.

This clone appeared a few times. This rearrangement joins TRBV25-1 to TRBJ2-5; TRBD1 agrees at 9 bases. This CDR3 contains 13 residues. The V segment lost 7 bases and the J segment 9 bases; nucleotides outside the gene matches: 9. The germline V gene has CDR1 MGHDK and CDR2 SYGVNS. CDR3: CASIPGQGLPQYF. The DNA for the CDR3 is TGTGCCAGCATTCCGGGACAGGGACTACCCCAGTACTTC.

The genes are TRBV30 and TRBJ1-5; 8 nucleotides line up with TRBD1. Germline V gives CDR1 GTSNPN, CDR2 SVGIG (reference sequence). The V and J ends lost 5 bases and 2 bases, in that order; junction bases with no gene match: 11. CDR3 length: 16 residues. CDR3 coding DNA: TGTGCCTGGGAAGACAGGGGCGAAGGAGGCAATCAGCCCCAGCATTTT. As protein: CAWEDRGEGGNQPQHF.

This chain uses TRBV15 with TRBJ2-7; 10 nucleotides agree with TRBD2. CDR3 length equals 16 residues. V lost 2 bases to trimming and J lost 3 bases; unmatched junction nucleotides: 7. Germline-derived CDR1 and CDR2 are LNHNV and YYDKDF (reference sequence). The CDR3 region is CATSRHGLAVIYEQYF. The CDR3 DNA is TGTGCCACCAGCAGACACGGACTAGCGGTTATCTACGAGCAGTACTTC.

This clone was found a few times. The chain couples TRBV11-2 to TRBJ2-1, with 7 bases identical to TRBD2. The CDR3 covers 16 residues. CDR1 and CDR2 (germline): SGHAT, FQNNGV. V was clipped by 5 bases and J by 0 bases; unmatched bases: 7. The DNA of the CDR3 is TGTGCCAGCAGCCGCGGGAGCGCCAGCTCCTACAATGAGCAGTTCTTC. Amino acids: CASSRGSASSYNEQFF.

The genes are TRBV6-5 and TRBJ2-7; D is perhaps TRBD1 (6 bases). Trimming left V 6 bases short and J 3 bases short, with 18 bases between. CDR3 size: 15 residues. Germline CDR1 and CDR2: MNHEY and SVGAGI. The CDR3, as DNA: TGTGCCAGCAGAGACACAGGGAAAGCTCTCTACGAGCAGTACTTC. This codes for CASRDTGKALYEQYF.

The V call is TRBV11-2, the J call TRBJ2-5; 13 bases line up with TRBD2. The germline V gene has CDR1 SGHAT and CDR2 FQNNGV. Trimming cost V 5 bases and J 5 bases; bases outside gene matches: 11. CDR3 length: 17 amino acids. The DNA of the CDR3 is TGTGCCAGCAGCCTTACCGGGACTAGCGGGACCCGGGAGACCCAGTACTTC. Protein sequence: CASSLTGTSGTRETQYF. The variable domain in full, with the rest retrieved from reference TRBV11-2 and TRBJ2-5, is EAGVAQSPRYKIIEKRQSVAFWCNPISGHATLYWYQQILGQGPKLLIQFQNNGVVDDSQLPKDRFSAERLKGVDSTLKIQPAKLEDSAVYLCASSLTGTSGTRETQYFGPGTRLLVL.

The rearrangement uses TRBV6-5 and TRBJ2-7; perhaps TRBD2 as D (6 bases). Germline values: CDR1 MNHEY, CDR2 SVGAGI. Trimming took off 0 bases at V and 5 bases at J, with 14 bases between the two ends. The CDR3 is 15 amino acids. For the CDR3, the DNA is TGTGCCAGCAGTTACTCATCAGGGAGGCCAGACGAGCAGTACTTC. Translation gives CASSYSSGRPDEQYF.

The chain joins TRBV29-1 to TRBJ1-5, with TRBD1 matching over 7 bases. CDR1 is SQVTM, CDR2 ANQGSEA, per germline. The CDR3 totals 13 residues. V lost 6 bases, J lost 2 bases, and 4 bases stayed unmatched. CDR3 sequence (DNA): TGCAGCGTCGTTACAGGGGGCAATCAGCCCCAGCATTTT. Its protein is CSVVTGGNQPQHF.

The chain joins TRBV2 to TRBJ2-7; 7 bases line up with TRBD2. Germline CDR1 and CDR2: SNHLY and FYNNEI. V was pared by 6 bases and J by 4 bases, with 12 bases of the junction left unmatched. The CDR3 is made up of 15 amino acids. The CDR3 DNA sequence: TGTGCCAGCAGAGAGGGAGGACTAGTTCTTTACGAGCAGTACTTC. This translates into CASREGGLVLYEQYF.